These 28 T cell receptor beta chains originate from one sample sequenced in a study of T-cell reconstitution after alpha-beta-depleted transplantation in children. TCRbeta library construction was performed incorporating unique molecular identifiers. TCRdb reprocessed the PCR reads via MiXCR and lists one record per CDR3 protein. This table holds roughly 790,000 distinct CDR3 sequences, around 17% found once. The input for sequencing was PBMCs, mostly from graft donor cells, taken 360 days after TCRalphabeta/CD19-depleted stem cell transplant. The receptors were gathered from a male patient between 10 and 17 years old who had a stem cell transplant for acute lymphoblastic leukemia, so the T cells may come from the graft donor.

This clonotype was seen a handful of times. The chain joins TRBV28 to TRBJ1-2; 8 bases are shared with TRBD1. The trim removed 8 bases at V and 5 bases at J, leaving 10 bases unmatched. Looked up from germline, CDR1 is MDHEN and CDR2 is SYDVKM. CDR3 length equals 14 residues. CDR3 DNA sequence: TGTGCCAGCTGGAAAGGGGACAGGCCTTATGGCTACACCTTC. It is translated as CASWKGDRPYGYTF.

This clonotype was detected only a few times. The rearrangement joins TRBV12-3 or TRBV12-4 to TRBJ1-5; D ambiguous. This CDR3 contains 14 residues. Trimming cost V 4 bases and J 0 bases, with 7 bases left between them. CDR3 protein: CASSSGDSNQPQHF. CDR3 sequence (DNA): TGTGCCAGCAGTTCAGGAGATAGCAATCAGCCCCAGCATTTT.

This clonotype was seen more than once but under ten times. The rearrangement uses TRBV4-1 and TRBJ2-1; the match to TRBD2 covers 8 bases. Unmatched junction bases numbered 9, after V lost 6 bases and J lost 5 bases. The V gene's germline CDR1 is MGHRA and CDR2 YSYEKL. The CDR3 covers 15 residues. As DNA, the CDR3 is TGCGCCAGCAGGTATTTAGCGGGAACCGACAATGAGCAGTTCTTC. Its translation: CASRYLAGTDNEQFF.

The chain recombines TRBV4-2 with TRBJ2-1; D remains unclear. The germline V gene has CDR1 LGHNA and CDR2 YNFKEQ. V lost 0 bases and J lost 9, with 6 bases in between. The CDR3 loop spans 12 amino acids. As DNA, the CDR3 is TGTGCCAGCAGCCAAGATGAGACTGAGCAGTTCTTC. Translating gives CASSQDETEQFF.

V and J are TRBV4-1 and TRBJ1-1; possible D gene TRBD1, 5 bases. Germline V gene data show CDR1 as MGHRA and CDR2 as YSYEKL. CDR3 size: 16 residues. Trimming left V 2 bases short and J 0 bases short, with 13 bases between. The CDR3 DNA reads TGCGCCAGCAGCCAATTCGCTACAGGAATGAACACTGAAGCTTTCTTT. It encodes CASSQFATGMNTEAFF.

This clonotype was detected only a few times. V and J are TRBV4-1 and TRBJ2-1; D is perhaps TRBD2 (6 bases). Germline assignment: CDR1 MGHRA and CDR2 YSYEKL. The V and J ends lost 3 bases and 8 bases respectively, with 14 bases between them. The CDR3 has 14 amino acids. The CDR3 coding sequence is TGCGCCAGCAGCCATCCGGGACTCAGGGATGAGCAGTTCTTC. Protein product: CASSHPGLRDEQFF.

Written as DNA, the CDR3 is TGTGCCAGCAGAATGGGTGCCGAAACTTTTAACTATGGCTACACCTTC. Amino acid sequence: CASRMGAETFNYGYTF. The chain carries TRBV6-2 or TRBV6-3 and TRBJ1-2; D call uncertain. V lost 6 bases to trimming and J lost 1 base, with 18 bases between them. CDR1 is MNHEY, CDR2 SVGEGT, per germline. CDR3 length: 16 amino acids.

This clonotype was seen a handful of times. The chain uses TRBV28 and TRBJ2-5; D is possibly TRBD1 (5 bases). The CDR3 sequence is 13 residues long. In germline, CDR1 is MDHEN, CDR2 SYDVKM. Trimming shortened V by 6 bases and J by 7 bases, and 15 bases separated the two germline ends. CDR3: CASRVDSRLTQYF. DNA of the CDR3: TGTGCCAGCAGGGTAGACAGCCGTCTGACCCAGTACTTC. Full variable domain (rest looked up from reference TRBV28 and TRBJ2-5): DVKVTQSSRYLVKRTGEKVFLECVQDMDHENMFWYRQDPGLGLRLIYFSYDVKMKEKGDIPEGYSVSREKKERFSLILESASTNQTSMYLCASRVDSRLTQYFGPGTRLLVL.

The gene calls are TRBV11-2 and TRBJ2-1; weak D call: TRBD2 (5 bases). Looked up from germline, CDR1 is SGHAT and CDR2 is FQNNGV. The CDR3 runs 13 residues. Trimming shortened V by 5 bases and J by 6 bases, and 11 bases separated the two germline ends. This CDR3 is CASSPPTSNEQFF. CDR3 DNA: TGTGCCAGCAGCCCCCCCACTAGCAATGAGCAGTTCTTC. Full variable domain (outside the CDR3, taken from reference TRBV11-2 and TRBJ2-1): EAGVAQSPRYKIIEKRQSVAFWCNPISGHATLYWYQQILGQGPKLLIQFQNNGVVDDSQLPKDRFSAERLKGVDSTLKIQPAKLEDSAVYLCASSPPTSNEQFFGPGTRLTVL.

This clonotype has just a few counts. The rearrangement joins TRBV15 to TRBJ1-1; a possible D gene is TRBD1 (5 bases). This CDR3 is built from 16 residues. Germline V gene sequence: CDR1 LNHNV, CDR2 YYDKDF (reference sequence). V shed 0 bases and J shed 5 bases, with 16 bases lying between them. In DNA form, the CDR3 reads TGTGCCACCAGCAGAGATTTATTCCAGGGCGTGACTGAAGCTTTCTTT. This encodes CATSRDLFQGVTEAFF.

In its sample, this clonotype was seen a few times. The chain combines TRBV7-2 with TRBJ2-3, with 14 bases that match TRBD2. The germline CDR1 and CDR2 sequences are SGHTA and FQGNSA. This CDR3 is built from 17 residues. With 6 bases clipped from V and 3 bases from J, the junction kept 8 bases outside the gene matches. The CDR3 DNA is TGTGCCAGCAGTCAAGGGACTAGCGGGAGACTTACAGATACGCAGTATTTT. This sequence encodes CASSQGTSGRLTDTQYF. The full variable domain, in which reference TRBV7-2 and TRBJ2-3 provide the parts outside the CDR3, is GAGVSQSPSNKVTEKGKDVELRCDPISGHTALYWYRQSLGQGLEFLIYFQGNSAPDKSGLPSDRFSAERTGGSVSTLTIQRTQQEDSAVYLCASSQGTSGRLTDTQYFGPGTRLTVL.

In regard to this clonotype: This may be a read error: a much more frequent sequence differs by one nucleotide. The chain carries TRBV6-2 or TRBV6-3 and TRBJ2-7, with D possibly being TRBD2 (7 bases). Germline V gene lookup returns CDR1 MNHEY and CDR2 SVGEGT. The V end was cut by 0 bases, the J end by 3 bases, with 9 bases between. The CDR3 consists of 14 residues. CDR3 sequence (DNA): TGTGCCAGCAGTTACTCGCGGGGGCGCTACGAGCAGTACTTC. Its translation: CASSYSRGRYEQYF.

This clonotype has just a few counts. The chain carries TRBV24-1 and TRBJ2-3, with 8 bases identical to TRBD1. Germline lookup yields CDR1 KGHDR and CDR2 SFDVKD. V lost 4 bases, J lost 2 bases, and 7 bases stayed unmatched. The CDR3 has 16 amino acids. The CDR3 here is CATSDTGQGATDTQYF. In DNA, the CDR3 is TGTGCCACCAGTGACACCGGACAGGGAGCCACAGATACGCAGTATTTT.

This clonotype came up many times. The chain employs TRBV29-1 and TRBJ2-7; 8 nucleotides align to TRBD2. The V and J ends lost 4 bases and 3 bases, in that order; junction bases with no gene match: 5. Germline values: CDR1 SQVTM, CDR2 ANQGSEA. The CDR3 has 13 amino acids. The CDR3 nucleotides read TGCAGCGTTGCCGGGAGGGCTAGCTACGAGCAGTACTTC. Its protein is CSVAGRASYEQYF.

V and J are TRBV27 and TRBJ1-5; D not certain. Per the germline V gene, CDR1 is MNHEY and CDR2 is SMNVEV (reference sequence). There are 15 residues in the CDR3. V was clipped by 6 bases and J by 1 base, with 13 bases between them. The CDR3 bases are TGTGCCAGCAGATGGGCGAGCGGAAGCAATCAGCCCCAGCATTTT. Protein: CASRWASGSNQPQHF.

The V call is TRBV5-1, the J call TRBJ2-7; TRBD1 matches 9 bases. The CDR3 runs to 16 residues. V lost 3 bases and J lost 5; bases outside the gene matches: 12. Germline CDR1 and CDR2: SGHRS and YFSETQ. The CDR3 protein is CASSYTQGARGDEQYF. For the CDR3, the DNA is TGCGCCAGCAGCTACACACAGGGGGCGCGTGGAGACGAGCAGTACTTC.

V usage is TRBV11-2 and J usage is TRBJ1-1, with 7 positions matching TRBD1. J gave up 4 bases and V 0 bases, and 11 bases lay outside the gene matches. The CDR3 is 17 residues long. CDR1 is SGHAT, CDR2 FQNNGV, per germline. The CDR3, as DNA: TGTGCCAGCAGCTTAGATTTCCGCTTGGAGGGGGCCACTGAAGCTTTCTTT. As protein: CASSLDFRLEGATEAFF. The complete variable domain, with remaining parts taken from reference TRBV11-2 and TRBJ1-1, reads EAGVAQSPRYKIIEKRQSVAFWCNPISGHATLYWYQQILGQGPKLLIQFQNNGVVDDSQLPKDRFSAERLKGVDSTLKIQPAKLEDSAVYLCASSLDFRLEGATEAFFGQGTRLTVV.

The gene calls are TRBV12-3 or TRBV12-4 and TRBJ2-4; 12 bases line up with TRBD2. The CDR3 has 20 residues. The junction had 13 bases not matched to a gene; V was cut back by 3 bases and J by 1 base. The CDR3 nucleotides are TGTGCCAGCAGTTTTCGAGGGCTAGCGGGAGGGCCGACGGCCAAAAACATTCAGTACTTC. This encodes CASSFRGLAGGPTAKNIQYF.

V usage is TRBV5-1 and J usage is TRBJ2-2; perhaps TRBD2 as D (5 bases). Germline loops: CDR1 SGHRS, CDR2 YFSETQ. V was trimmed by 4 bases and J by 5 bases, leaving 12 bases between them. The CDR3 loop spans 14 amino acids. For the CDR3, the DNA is TGCGCCAGCAGCCCGGAACTAGGGACCGGGGAGCTGTTTTTT. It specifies CASSPELGTGELFF.

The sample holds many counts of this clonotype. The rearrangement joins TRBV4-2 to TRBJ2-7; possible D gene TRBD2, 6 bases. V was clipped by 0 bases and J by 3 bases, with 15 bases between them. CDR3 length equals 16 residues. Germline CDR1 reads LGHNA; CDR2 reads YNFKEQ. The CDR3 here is CASSQESGLGFYEQYF. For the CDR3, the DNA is TGTGCCAGCAGCCAAGAGTCGGGACTGGGATTCTACGAGCAGTACTTC.

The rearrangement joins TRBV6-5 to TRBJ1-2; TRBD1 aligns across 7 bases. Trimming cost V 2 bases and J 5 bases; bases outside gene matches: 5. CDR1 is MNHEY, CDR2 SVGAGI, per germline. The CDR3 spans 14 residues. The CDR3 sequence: CASSYVTGRYGYTF. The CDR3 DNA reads TGTGCCAGCAGTTACGTGACAGGGCGGTATGGCTACACCTTC.

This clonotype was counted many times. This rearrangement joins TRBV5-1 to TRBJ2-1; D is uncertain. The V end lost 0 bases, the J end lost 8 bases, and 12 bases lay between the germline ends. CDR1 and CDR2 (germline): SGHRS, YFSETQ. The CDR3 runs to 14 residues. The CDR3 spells CASSLGATSYEQFF. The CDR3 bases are TGCGCCAGCAGCTTGGGTGCGACTTCGTATGAGCAGTTCTTC.

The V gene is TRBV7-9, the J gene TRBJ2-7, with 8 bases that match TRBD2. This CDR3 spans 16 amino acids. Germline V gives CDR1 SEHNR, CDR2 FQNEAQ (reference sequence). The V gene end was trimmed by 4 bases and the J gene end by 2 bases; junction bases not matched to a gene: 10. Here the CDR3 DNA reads TGTGCCAGCAGCTCAATGGGACTAGGCTCGCCCTACGAGCAGTACTTC. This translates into CASSSMGLGSPYEQYF.

CDR3 region: CSARDPTSGFPNGEQFF. CDR3 nucleotides: TGCAGTGCTAGAGATCCGACTAGCGGGTTTCCCAACGGTGAGCAGTTCTTC. The chain recombines TRBV20-1 with TRBJ2-1; 10 bases are a match to TRBD2. The CDR3 loop spans 17 amino acids. Germline V gene data show CDR1 as DFQATT and CDR2 as SNEGSKA (reference sequence). Unmatched junction bases numbered 14, after V lost 0 bases and J lost 9 bases.

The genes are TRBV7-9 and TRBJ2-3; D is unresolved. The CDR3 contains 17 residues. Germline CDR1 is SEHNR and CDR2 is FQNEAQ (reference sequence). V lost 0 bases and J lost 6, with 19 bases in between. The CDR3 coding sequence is TGTGCCAGCAGCTTAGCTCCCTCGTCTGAAGCGAGCGATACGCAGTATTTT. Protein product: CASSLAPSSEASDTQYF.

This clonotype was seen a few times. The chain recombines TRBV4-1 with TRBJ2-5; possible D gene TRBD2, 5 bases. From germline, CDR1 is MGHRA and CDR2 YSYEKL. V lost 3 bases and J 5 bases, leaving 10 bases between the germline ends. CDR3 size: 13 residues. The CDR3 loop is CASSHSTRETQYF. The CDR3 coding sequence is TGCGCCAGCAGCCACTCAACTAGGGAGACCCAGTACTTC.

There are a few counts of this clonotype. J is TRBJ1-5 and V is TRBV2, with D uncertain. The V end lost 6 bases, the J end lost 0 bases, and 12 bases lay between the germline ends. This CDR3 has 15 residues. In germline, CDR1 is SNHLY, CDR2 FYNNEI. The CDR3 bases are TGTGCCAGCAGGGAGCGCCCGTATAGCAATCAGCCCCAGCATTTT. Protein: CASRERPYSNQPQHF.

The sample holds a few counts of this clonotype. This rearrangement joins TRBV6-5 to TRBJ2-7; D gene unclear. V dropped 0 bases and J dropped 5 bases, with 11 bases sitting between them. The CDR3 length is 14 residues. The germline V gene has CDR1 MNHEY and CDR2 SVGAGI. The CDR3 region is CASSYSVTENEQYF. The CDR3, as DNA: TGTGCCAGCAGTTACTCGGTCACGGAGAACGAGCAGTACTTC.